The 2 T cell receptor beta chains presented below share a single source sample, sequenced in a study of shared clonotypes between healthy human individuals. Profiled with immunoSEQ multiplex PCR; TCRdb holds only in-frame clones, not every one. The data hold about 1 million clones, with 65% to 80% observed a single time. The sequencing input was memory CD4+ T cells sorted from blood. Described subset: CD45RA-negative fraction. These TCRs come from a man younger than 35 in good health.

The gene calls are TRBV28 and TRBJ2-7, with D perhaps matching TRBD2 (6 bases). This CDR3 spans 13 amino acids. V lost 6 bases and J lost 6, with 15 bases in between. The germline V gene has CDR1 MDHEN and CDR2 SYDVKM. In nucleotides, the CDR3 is TGTGCCAGCAGCTACACCCTGGGAGGCGAGCAGTACTTC. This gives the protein CASSYTLGGEQYF.

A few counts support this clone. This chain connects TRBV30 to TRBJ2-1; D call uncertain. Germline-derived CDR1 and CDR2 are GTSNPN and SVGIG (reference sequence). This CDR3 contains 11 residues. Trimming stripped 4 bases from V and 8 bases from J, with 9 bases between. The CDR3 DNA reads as TGTGCCTGGATGGTCAGAGATGAGCAGTTCTTC. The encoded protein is CAWMVRDEQFF. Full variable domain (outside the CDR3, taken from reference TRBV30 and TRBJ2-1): SQTIHQWPATLVQPVGSPLSLECTVEGTSNPNLYWYRQAAGRGLQLLFYSVGIGQISSEVPQNLSASRPQDRQFILSSKKLLLSDSGFYLCAWMVRDEQFFGPGTRLTVL.